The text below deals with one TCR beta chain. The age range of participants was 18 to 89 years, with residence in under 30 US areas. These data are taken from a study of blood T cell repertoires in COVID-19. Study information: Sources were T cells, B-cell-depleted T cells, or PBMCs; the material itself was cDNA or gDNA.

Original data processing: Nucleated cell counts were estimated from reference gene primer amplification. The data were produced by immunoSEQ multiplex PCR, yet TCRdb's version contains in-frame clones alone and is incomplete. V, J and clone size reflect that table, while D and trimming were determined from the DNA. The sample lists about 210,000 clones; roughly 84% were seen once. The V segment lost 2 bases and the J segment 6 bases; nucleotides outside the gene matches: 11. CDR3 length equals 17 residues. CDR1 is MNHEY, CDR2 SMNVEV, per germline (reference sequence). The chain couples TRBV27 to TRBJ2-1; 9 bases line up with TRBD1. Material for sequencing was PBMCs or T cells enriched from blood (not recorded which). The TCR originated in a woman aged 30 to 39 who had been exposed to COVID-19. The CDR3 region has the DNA TGTGCCAGCAGTTTAGGGGTGGGACAGGGTATATTCAATGAGCAGTTCTTC. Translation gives CASSLGVGQGIFNEQFF.